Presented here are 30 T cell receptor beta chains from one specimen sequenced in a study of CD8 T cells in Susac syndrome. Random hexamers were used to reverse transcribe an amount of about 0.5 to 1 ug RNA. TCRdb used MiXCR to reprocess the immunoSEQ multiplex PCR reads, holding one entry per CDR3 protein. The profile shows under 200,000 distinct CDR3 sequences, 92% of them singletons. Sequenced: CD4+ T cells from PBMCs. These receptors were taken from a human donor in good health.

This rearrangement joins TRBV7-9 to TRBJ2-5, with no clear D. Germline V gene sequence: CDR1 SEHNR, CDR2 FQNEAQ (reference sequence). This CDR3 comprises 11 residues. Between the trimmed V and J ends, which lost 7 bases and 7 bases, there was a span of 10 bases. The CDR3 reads CASTQVGTQYF. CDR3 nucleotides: TGTGCCAGCACTCAGGTGGGGACCCAGTACTTC.

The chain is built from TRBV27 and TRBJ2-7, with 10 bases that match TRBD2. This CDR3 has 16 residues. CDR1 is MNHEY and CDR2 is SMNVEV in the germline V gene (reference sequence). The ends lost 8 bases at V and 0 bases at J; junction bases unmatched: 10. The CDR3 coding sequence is TGTGCCAGCGGATTCCGACTAGCGGGCAGCTCCTACGAGCAGTACTTC. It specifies CASGFRLAGSSYEQYF.

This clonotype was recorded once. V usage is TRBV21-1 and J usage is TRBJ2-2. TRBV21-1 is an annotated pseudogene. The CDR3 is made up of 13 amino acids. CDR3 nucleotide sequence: TGTGCCAGTCCTTGTTACCCCACCGGGGAGCTGTTTTTT. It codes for CASPCYPTGELFF.

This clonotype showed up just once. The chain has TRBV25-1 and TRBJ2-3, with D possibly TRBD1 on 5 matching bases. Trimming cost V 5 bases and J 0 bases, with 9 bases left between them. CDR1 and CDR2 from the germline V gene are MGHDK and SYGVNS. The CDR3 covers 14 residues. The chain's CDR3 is CASSRAGSTDTQYF. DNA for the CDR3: TGTGCCAGCAGTAGGGCAGGGAGCACAGATACGCAGTATTTT.

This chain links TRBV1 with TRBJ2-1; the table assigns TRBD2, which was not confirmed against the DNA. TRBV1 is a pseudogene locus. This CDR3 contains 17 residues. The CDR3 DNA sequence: TGCACCAGCAGCCAAGAAGGGGGACTAGCCTCCTACAATGAGCAGTTCTTC. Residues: CTSSQEGGLASYNEQFF.

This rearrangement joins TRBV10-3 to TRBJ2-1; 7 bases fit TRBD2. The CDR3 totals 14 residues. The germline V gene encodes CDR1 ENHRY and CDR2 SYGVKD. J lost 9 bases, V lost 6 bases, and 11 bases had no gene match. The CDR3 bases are TGTGCCATCAGGCGGGAGAGGAGTTTGGTTGAGCAGTTCTTC. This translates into CAIRRERSLVEQFF.

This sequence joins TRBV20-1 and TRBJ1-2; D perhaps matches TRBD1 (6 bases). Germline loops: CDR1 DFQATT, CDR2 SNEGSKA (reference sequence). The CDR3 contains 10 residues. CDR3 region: CSRSQGMDTF. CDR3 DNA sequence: TGCAGCCGCTCTCAGGGGATGGACACCTTC.

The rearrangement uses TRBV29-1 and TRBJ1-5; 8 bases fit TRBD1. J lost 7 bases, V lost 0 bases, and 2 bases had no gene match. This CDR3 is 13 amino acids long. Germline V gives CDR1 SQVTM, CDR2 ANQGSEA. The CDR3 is CSVEDTGGQPQHF. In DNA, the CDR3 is TGCAGCGTTGAAGACACAGGGGGGCAGCCCCAGCATTTT. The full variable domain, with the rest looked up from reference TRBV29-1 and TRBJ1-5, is SAVISQKPSRDICQRGTSLTIQCQVDSQVTMMFWYRQQPGQSLTLIATANQGSEATYESGFVIDKFPISRPNLTFSTLTVSNMSPEDSSIYLCSVEDTGGQPQHFGDGTRLSIL.

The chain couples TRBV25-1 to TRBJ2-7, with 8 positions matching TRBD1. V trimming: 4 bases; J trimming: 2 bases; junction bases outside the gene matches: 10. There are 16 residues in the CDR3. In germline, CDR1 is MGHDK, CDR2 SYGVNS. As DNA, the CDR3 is TGTGCCAGCAGTGGAGGAATCGGACAGGGTGCCTACGAGCAGTACTTC. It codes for CASSGGIGQGAYEQYF.

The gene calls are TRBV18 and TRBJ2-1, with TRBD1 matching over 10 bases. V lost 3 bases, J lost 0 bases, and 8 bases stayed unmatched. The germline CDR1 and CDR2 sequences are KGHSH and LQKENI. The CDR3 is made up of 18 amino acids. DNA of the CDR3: TGTGCCAGCTCACCCTGGGACAGGGGAAGAACCTCCTACAATGAGCAGTTCTTC. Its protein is CASSPWDRGRTSYNEQFF.

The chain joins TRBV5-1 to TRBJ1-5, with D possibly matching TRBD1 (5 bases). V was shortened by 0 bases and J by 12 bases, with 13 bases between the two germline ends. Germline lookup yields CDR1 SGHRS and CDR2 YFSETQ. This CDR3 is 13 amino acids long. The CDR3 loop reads CASSLVGDSSQHF. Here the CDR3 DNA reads TGCGCCAGCAGCTTGGTAGGTGACAGTAGCCAGCATTTT. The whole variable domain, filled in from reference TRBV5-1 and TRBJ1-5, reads KAGVTQTPRYLIKTRGQQVTLSCSPISGHRSVSWYQQTPGQGLQFLFEYFSETQRNKGNFPGRFSGRQFSNSRSEMNVSTLELGDSALYLCASSLVGDSSQHFGDGTRLSIL.

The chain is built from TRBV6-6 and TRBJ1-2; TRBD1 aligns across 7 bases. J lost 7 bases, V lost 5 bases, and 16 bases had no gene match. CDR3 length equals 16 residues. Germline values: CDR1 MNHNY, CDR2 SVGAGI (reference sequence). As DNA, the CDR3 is TGTGCCAGCAGTCAAGGGTTAGACAGGGAGATTCCTGGCTACACCTTC. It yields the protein CASSQGLDREIPGYTF.

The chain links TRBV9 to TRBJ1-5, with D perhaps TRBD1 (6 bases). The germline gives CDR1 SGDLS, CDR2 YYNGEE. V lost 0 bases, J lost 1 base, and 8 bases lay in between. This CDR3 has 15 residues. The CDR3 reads CASSVAGGSNQPQHF. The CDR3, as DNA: TGTGCCAGCAGCGTAGCTGGGGGCAGCAATCAGCCCCAGCATTTT.

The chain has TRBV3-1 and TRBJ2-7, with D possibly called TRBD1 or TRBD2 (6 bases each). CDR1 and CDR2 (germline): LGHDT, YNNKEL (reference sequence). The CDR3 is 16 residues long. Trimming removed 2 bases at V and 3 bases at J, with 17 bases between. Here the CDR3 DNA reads TGTGCCAGCAGCCAACAAGGAGGGGGATCCTTCTACGAGCAGTACTTC. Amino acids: CASSQQGGGSFYEQYF.

CDR3 loop: CSARGLAGVETQYF. In DNA form, the CDR3 reads TGCAGTGCTAGAGGGCTAGCGGGAGTAGAGACCCAGTACTTC. The V gene is TRBV20-1, the J gene TRBJ2-5; 10 nucleotides agree with TRBD2. CDR3 length: 14 amino acids. Trimming removed 1 base from V and 4 bases from J; junction bases left unmatched: 3. Germline CDR1 DFQATT, CDR2 SNEGSKA (reference sequence).

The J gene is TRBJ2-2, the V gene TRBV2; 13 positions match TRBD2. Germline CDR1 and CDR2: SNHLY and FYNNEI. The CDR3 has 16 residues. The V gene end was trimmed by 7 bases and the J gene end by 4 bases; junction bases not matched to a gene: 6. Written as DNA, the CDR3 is TGTGCCAGCATCCCGGGACTAGCGGGACCCACCGGGGAGCTGTTTTTT. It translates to CASIPGLAGPTGELFF.

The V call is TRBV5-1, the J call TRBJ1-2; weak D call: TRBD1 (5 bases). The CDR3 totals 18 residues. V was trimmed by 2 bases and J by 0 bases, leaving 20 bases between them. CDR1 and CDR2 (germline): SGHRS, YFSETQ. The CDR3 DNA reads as TGCGCCAGCAGCTTAACAGCCGGGACGGCAGTTACTAACTATGGCTACACCTTC. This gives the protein CASSLTAGTAVTNYGYTF.

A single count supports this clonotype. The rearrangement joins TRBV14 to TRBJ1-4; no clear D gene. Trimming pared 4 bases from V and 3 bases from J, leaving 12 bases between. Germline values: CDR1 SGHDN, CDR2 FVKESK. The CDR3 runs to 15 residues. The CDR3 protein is CASSRRRAANEKLFF. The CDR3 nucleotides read TGTGCCAGCAGCCGTCGAAGGGCAGCTAATGAAAAACTGTTTTTT.

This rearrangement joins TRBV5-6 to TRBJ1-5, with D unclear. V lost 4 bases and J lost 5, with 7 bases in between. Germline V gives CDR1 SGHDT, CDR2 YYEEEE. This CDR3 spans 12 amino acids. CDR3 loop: CASSRTDQPQHF. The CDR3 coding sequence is TGTGCCAGCAGCCGGACCGATCAGCCCCAGCATTTT.

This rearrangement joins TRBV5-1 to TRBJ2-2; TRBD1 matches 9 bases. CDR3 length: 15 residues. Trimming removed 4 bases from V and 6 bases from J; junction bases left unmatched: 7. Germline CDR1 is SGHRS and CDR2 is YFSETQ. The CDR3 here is CASSISGQGAGELFF. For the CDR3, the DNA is TGCGCCAGCAGCATATCGGGACAGGGTGCCGGGGAGCTGTTTTTT.

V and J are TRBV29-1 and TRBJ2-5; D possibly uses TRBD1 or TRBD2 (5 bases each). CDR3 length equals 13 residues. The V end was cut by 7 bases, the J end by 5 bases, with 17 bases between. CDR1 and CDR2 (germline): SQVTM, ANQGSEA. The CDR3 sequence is CSAGTGLGETQYF. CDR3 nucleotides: TGCAGCGCCGGGACGGGATTAGGGGAGACCCAGTACTTC.

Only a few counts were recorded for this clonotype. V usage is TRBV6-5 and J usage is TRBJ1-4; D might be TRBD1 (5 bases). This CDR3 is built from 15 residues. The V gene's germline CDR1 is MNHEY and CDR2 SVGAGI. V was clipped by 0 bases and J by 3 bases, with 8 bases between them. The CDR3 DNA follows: TGTGCCAGCAGTTACTCCCAGGGCCCTAATGAAAAACTGTTTTTT. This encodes CASSYSQGPNEKLFF.

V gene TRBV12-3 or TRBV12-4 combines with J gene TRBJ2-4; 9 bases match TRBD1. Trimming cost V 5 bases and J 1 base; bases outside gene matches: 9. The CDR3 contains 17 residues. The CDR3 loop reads CASSQRTGGPAKNIQYF. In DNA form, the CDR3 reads TGTGCCAGCAGTCAGAGAACAGGGGGCCCGGCCAAAAACATTCAGTACTTC.

CDR3 protein: CSVGGTGGNTGELFF. CDR3 DNA: TGCAGCGTGGGGGGGACAGGGGGGAACACCGGGGAGCTGTTTTTT. The rearrangement uses TRBV29-1 and TRBJ2-2; TRBD1 aligns across 11 bases. Trimming took 6 bases from V and 1 from J; bases not matched to a gene: 4. In germline, CDR1 is SQVTM, CDR2 ANQGSEA. There are 15 residues in the CDR3.

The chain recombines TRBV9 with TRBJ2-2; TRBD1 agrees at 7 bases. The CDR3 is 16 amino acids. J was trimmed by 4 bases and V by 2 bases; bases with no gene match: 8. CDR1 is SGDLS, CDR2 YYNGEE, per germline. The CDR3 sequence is CASSVHRGLSTGELFF. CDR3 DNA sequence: TGTGCCAGCAGCGTCCATAGGGGGCTGAGCACCGGGGAGCTGTTTTTT.

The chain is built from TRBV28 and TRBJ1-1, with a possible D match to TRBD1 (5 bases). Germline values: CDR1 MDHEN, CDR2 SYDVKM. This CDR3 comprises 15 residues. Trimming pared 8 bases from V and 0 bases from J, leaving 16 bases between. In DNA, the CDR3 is TGTGCCAGCCGACTCAGGTCAGGGATGAACACTGAAGCTTTCTTT. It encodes CASRLRSGMNTEAFF.

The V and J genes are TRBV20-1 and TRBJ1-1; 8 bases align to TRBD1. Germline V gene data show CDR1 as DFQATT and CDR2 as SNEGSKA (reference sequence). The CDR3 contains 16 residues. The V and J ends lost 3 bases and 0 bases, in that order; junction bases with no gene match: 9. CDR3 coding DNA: TGCAGTGCTAGGGGGTTTGACAGGGGCTTGAACACTGAAGCTTTCTTT. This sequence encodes CSARGFDRGLNTEAFF.

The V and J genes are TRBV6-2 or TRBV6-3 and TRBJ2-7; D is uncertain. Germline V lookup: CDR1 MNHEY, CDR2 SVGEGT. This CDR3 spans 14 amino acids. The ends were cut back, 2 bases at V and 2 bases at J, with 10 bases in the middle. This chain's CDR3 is CASSYPRNAYEQYF. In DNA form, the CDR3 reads TGTGCCAGCAGTTACCCCCGCAACGCCTACGAGCAGTACTTC.

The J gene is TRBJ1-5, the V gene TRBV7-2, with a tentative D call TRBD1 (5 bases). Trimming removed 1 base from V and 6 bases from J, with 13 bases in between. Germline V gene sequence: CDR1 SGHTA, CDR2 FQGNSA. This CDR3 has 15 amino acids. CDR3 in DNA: TGTGCCAGCAGCTTAGAGCGGGGGGTAGGTCAGCCCCAGCATTTT. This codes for CASSLERGVGQPQHF.

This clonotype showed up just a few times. The CDR3 nucleotides are TGTGCCAGCAGTTACTCCAGATCCAATCAGCCCCAGCATTTT. Encoded protein: CASSYSRSNQPQHF. This chain connects TRBV6-5 to TRBJ1-5; D gene ambiguous. The CDR3 extends over 14 amino acids. Germline V gene data show CDR1 as MNHEY and CDR2 as SVGAGI. V dropped 0 bases and J dropped 3 bases, with 6 bases sitting between them.